A single sample gave rise to the 32 T cell receptor beta chains below, sequenced in a study of T cells in women clearing cervical HPV infection. TCRdb's table, derived via immunoSEQ multiplex PCR, lists solely in-frame clones and lacks some. In all, the sample yields 25,000 to 35,000 clones. Sequenced: blood buffy coat. These receptors all come from a woman between 18 and 70 years old with a cervical HPV16 infection that either progressed to CIN3+ or cleared (not recorded which).

With respect to this clone: The read falls 3 residues short of the CDR3 end, and the missing part is taken from the germline J gene. The gene calls are TRBV4-2 and TRBJ1-2; D not resolved. The germline V and J ends were trimmed by 0 bases and 6 bases, with 8 bases remaining between them. CDR1 is LGHNA and CDR2 is YNFKEQ in the germline V gene. This CDR3 has 13 amino acids. The part of the CDR3 DNA that was read is TGTGCCAGCAGCCAAGATCCCGGGGATGGC. Encoded protein: CASSQDPGDG. The full CDR3 is CASSQDPGDGYTF.

About this clone itself: The read gets to within 3 residues of the CDR3 end, and the germline J gene fills in the rest. V is TRBV7-3 and J is TRBJ2-7; 8 positions agree with TRBD1. The germline CDR1 and CDR2 sequences are SGHTA and FQGTGA. V lost 5 bases to trimming and J lost 3 bases; unmatched junction nucleotides: 12. The CDR3 runs 16 residues. The sequenced part of the CDR3 DNA is TGTGCCAGCAGCCCGACCGGGACAGGATATTGCTACGAG. Its translation: CASSPTGTGYCYE. The entire CDR3 protein reads CASSPTGTGYCYEQYF.

On this clone: The CDR3 goes on 3 residues after the read ends, and that part is filled in from the germline J gene. The V and J genes are TRBV20-1 and TRBJ1-2; 7 nucleotides align to TRBD1. There are 12 residues in the CDR3. Germline V lookup: CDR1 DFQATT, CDR2 SNEGSKA (reference sequence). Losses at the gene ends were 5 bases for V and 3 bases for J; bases not matched to a gene: 3. CDR3 DNA, as far as it was read: TGCAGTGCTCGCGACAGGGACTATGGC. Its protein is CSARDRDYG. The CDR3, in full, reads CSARDRDYGYTF.

As to this clone: The read stops 3 residues short of the end of the CDR3; the missing end is completed from the germline J gene. This sequence joins TRBV4-1 and TRBJ1-2, with a tentative D call TRBD1 (5 bases). The ends were cut back, 1 base at V and 5 bases at J, with 8 bases in the middle. The CDR3 has 13 amino acids. Germline-derived CDR1 and CDR2 are MGHRA and YSYEKL. The CDR3 here is CASSQVAGYGYTF. CDR3 DNA (partial): TGCGCCAGCAGCCAAGTGGCAGGGTATGGC.

The CDR3 loop reads CASNRVVTDTQYF. The CDR3 DNA, read in part, is TGTGCCAGCAACAGGGTGGTGACAGATACG. The chain uses TRBV9 and TRBJ2-3; maybe TRBD1 (6 bases). The read finishes 3 residues shy of the CDR3 end, and the germline J gene is used to complete it. Germline V gene sequence: CDR1 SGDLS, CDR2 YYNGEE. The germline V and J ends were trimmed by 6 bases and 3 bases, with 11 bases remaining between them. This CDR3 contains 13 residues.

Regarding this clone: The read finishes 3 residues shy of the CDR3 end, and the germline J gene is used to complete it. V and J are TRBV19 and TRBJ2-1; 7 positions match TRBD2. Germline CDR1 reads LNHDA; CDR2 reads SQIVND (reference sequence). CDR3 length: 14 amino acids. V shed 5 bases, J shed 4 bases, and the junction held 5 bases outside the gene matches. The CDR3 region is CASSERGDYNEQFF. CDR3 DNA, as far as it was read: TGTGCCAGTAGTGAACGGGGGGATTACAATGAG.

With respect to this clone: The read halts 3 residues ahead of the CDR3 end, with the missing end drawn from the germline J gene. The chain has TRBV20-1 and TRBJ2-7, with D possibly matching TRBD1 (6 bases). V was shortened by 7 bases and J by 0 bases, with 16 bases between the two germline ends. This CDR3 is built from 14 residues. Looked up from germline, CDR1 is DFQATT and CDR2 is SNEGSKA (reference sequence). CDR3 residues: CSVLTDRSSYEQYF. The covered CDR3 bases are TGCAGTGTTCTCACCGACAGGAGCTCCTACGAG.

Concerning this clone itself: The read terminates 3 residues before the CDR3 end, so the remaining end is supplied by the germline J gene. The genes are TRBV4-1 and TRBJ2-7, with D maybe TRBD1 (5 bases). Germline V gene sequence: CDR1 MGHRA, CDR2 YSYEKL. This CDR3 has 15 amino acids. The ends were cut back, 0 bases at V and 5 bases at J, with 14 bases in the middle. The sequenced CDR3 bases are TGCGCCAGCAGCCAAGACGCCGGAAGGGGCAACGAG. Translating gives CASSQDAGRGNE. The whole CDR3 sequence is CASSQDAGRGNEQYF.

About this clone itself: The read stops 3 residues short of the end of the CDR3; the missing end is completed from the germline J gene. The chain couples TRBV5-4 to TRBJ2-2; no definite D call. V gave up 2 bases and J gave up 9 bases, with 11 bases separating them. The germline gives CDR1 SGHNT, CDR2 YYREEE (reference sequence). This CDR3 region has 13 residues. The part of the CDR3 DNA that was read is TGTGCCAGCAGCTTACAGAAGCACCGGGAG. Translation gives CASSLQKHRE. The CDR3, in full, reads CASSLQKHRELFF. Using reference TRBV5-4 and TRBJ2-2 for the parts outside the CDR3, the full variable domain is ETGVTQSPTHLIKTRGQQVTLRCSSQSGHNTVSWYQQALGQGPQFIFQYYREEENGRGNFPPRFSGLQFPNYSSELNVNALELDDSALYLCASSLQKHRELFFGEGSRLTVL.

About this clone: The read stops 3 residues short of the end of the CDR3; the missing end is completed from the germline J gene. This chain connects TRBV19 to TRBJ1-1; TRBD1 matches 8 bases. Trimming at V came to 5 bases and at J to 3 bases, leaving 5 bases not matched to a gene. CDR1 LNHDA and CDR2 SQIVND come from the germline V gene (reference sequence). The CDR3 has 14 amino acids. The part of the CDR3 DNA that was read is TGTGCCAGTAGTCCCCGGACAGGGTACACTGAA. It specifies CASSPRTGYTE. The whole CDR3 sequence is CASSPRTGYTEAFF. The variable domain in full, completed from reference TRBV19 and TRBJ1-1, reads DGGITQSPKYLFRKEGQNVTLSCEQNLNHDAMYWYRQDPGQGLRLIYYSQIVNDFQKGDIAEGYSVSREKKESFPLTVTSAQKNPTAFYLCASSPRTGYTEAFFGQGTRLTVV.

Concerning this clone: The sequenced fragment ends 3 residues before the CDR3 boundary, so the rest is inferred from the germline J gene. J is TRBJ2-5 and V is TRBV12-3 or TRBV12-4; 13 nucleotides agree with TRBD2. Germline trimming cut 5 bases from V and 6 bases from J; bases unmatched to any gene: 6. The CDR3 is 15 residues long. Incomplete CDR3 DNA: TGTGCCAGCAGTCCGACTAGCGGGGGGACAAAGACC. This encodes CASSPTSGGTKT. The entire CDR3 protein is CASSPTSGGTKTQYF.

A word on this clone: The CDR3 goes on 3 residues after the read ends, and that part is filled in from the germline J gene. The chain employs TRBV2 and TRBJ1-2; D may be TRBD1 (5 bases). The CDR3 runs to 13 residues. Per germline, CDR1 SNHLY and CDR2 FYNNEI. Deletions cut 4 bases from V and 7 bases from J, with 13 bases between. CDR3 DNA (partial): TGTGCCAGCAGTGGGACAACCACGGGTGGC. Translated, it gives CASSGTTTGG. In full, the CDR3 reads CASSGTTTGGYTF.

As to this clone: Read coverage stops 3 residues before the CDR3 terminus; the germline J gene supplies the remainder. The gene calls are TRBV4-1 and TRBJ1-4; no firm D call. The germline V gene encodes CDR1 MGHRA and CDR2 YSYEKL. This CDR3 comprises 15 residues. V lost 1 base, J lost 7 bases, and 13 bases lay in between. The CDR3 region is CASSQGTGRGEKLFF. The CDR3 DNA, read in part, is TGCGCCAGCAGCCAAGGAACGGGTAGAGGTGAAAAA.

Concerning this clone itself: The CDR3 end falls 3 residues outside the read, so it is completed with the germline J gene. This rearrangement joins TRBV18 to TRBJ2-7; unclear D gene. Germline V gene sequence: CDR1 KGHSH, CDR2 LQKENI. The CDR3 is 14 amino acids. Trimming removed 0 bases from V and 2 bases from J, with 8 bases in between. The CDR3 is CASSPPAKTYEQYF. CDR3 DNA (partial): TGTGCCAGCTCACCACCGGCAAAAACCTACGAG.

Of note for this clone: The observed sequence ends 3 residues before the CDR3 terminus, with the missing tail filled in from the germline J gene. The chain has TRBV9 and TRBJ2-7; weak D call: TRBD1 (5 bases). The V gene's germline CDR1 is SGDLS and CDR2 YYNGEE. V lost 0 bases and J 5 bases, leaving 15 bases between the germline ends. The CDR3 consists of 15 residues. Here the CDR3 reads CASSVAAAIGDEQYF. CDR3 DNA, as far as it was read: TGTGCCAGCAGCGTAGCGGCAGCGATAGGGGACGAG.

Comments on this clone: The read terminates 3 residues before the CDR3 end, so the remaining end is supplied by the germline J gene. This chain links TRBV6-1 with TRBJ1-5, with D perhaps matching TRBD1 (5 bases). This CDR3 has 15 amino acids. The V gene's germline CDR1 is MNHNS and CDR2 SASEGT. Trimming removed 1 base at V and 3 bases at J, with 10 bases between. The CDR3 protein is CASSEGQIHNQPQHF. The sequenced part of the CDR3 DNA is TGTGCCAGCAGTGAAGGACAGATTCACAATCAGCCC.

With regard to this clone: Sequencing ends 3 residues short of the CDR3 end; the germline J gene provides the rest. V is TRBV18 and J is TRBJ2-7; TRBD2 matches 7 bases. Germline V gives CDR1 KGHSH, CDR2 LQKENI. V shed 3 bases and J 2 bases; nucleotides not matched to a gene: 7. The CDR3 totals 15 residues. CDR3 DNA, as far as it was read: TGTGCCAGCTCACCGGATTCGAGCGGGGCCTACGAG. Its protein is CASSPDSSGAYE. The entire CDR3 protein reads CASSPDSSGAYEQYF.

As concerns this clone: Read coverage stops 3 residues before the CDR3 terminus; the germline J gene supplies the remainder. The J gene is TRBJ1-2, the V gene TRBV5-4, with D maybe TRBD1 (5 bases). This CDR3 comprises 13 residues. The germline V gene has CDR1 SGHNT and CDR2 YYREEE (reference sequence). V was shortened by 1 base and J by 6 bases, with 10 bases between the two germline ends. CDR3 DNA (partial): TGTGCCAGCAGCTTGAACACAGGAAATGGC. Its protein product is CASSLNTGNG. The entire CDR3 sequence reads CASSLNTGNGYTF.

To note about this clone: The CDR3 end is not reached by the read, which stops 3 residues before it; the germline J gene fills it in. This sequence joins TRBV5-1 and TRBJ1-6; D perhaps matches TRBD1 (5 bases). Looked up from germline, CDR1 is SGHRS and CDR2 is YFSETQ. The CDR3 runs 14 residues. This CDR3 is CASSLAGLREALHF. CDR3 bases read: TGCGCCAGCAGCTTGGCGGGACTCCGCGAAGCC.

Turning to this clone: The read falls 3 residues short of the CDR3 end, and the missing part is taken from the germline J gene. V gene TRBV2 combines with J gene TRBJ2-3, with D possibly matching TRBD1 (6 bases). Between the trimmed V and J ends, which lost 5 bases and 4 bases, there was a span of 7 bases. The CDR3 is 12 amino acids. CDR1 SNHLY and CDR2 FYNNEI come from the germline V gene. The chain's CDR3 is CASSTGPDTQYF. The CDR3 bases that were read are TGTGCCAGCAGTACAGGGCCAGATACG.

A word on this clone: The read terminates 3 residues ahead of where the CDR3 ends, so the germline J gene completes it. The chain carries TRBV5-5 and TRBJ1-3; 9 bases are a match to TRBD1. With V trimmed by 3 bases and J by 3 bases, 4 bases remained unmatched. The CDR3 has 15 amino acids. Per germline, CDR1 SGHKS and CDR2 YYEKEE (reference sequence). The sequenced CDR3 bases are TGTGCCAGCAGCTGGGGGACAGGGAATGGAAACACC. Protein sequence: CASSWGTGNGNT. The complete CDR3 reads CASSWGTGNGNTIYF. Full variable domain (remainder filled in from reference TRBV5-5 and TRBJ1-3): DAGVTQSPTHLIKTRGQQVTLRCSPISGHKSVSWYQQVLGQGPQFIFQYYEKEERGRGNFPDRFSARQFPNYSSELNVNALLLGDSALYLCASSWGTGNGNTIYFGEGSWLTVV.

About this clone: The CDR3 is cut off 3 residues early in the read; its end comes from the germline J gene. J is TRBJ1-1 and V is TRBV18; 10 bases fit TRBD1. Trimming cost V 3 bases and J 2 bases; bases outside gene matches: 6. There are 16 residues in the CDR3. The germline CDR1 and CDR2 sequences are KGHSH and LQKENI. CDR3 DNA, as far as it was read: TGTGCCAGCTCACCGGGACAGGGGCTAGATAACACTGAA. Its protein is CASSPGQGLDNTE. The CDR3 in full is CASSPGQGLDNTEAFF.

This CDR3 reads CASSESQEGEQFF. The CDR3 bases that were read are TGTGCCAGCAGTGAATCCCAAGAGGGTGAG. The rearrangement joins TRBV6-4 to TRBJ2-1; D possibly corresponds to TRBD2 (5 bases). The read terminates 3 residues ahead of where the CDR3 ends, so the germline J gene completes it. CDR3 size: 13 residues. Germline assignment: CDR1 MRHNA and CDR2 SNTAGT. V was cut by 3 bases and J by 9 bases, with 12 bases left in between.

With respect to this clone: Read sequence stops 3 residues before the CDR3 end, and the germline J gene provides the missing end. The chain combines TRBV2 with TRBJ2-2; D unclear. The germline gives CDR1 SNHLY, CDR2 FYNNEI. The V and J ends lost 7 bases and 2 bases respectively, with 11 bases between them. The CDR3 contains 14 residues. CDR3 bases read: TGTGCCAGCATCCCGCGTATTAACACCGGGGAG. Protein sequence: CASIPRINTGE. The entire CDR3 is CASIPRINTGELFF.

CDR3 DNA, as far as it was read: TGTGCCAGCAGTCAGGACAGGGCGTCCTACAATGAG. Its protein is CASSQDRASYNE. The CDR3 in its entirety is CASSQDRASYNEQFF. The chain combines TRBV28 with TRBJ2-1; 8 bases line up with TRBD1. The CDR3 is cut off 3 residues early in the read; its end comes from the germline J gene. The junction had 4 bases not matched to a gene; V was cut back by 5 bases and J by 1 base. The germline V gene encodes CDR1 MDHEN and CDR2 SYDVKM. The CDR3 has 15 amino acids.

As for this clone: The read finishes 3 residues shy of the CDR3 end, and the germline J gene is used to complete it. This chain uses TRBV14 with TRBJ2-7; 11 bases map to TRBD2. Germline CDR1 is SGHDN and CDR2 is FVKESK. J was trimmed by 5 bases and V by 4 bases; bases with no gene match: 7. This CDR3 contains 15 residues. The CDR3 spells CASSPLAGGPHEQYF. The part of the CDR3 DNA that was read is TGTGCCAGCAGCCCCTTAGCGGGGGGGCCCCACGAG.

Points on this clone: The sequence runs out 3 residues before the end of the CDR3; the remainder is reconstructed from the germline J gene. The V gene is TRBV29-1, the J gene TRBJ2-3; 7 nucleotides align to TRBD1. The CDR3 spans 14 residues. Germline CDR1 reads SQVTM; CDR2 reads ANQGSEA. The CDR3 sequence: CSVSTDREIATQYF. The sequenced part of the CDR3 DNA is TGCAGCGTTTCTACCGACAGGGAAATCGCGACG.

Comment on this clone: The missing CDR3 end, 3 residues past where the read stops, is filled in from the germline J gene. This chain joins TRBV7-9 and TRBJ2-7; 8 bases line up with TRBD1. The V and J ends lost 2 bases and 5 bases, in that order; junction bases with no gene match: 5. The V gene's germline CDR1 is SEHNR and CDR2 FQNEAQ (reference sequence). The CDR3 is 14 residues long. The CDR3 bases that were read are TGTGCCAGCAGCTTATCGACAGGGGAGGACGAG. Translating it yields CASSLSTGEDE. The whole CDR3 region reads CASSLSTGEDEQYF.

Concerning this clone: The read stops 3 residues short of the end of the CDR3; the missing end is completed from the germline J gene. The chain uses TRBV7-9 and TRBJ1-1; no reliable D call. Trimming took off 5 bases at V and 5 bases at J, with 15 bases between the two ends. CDR3 size: 14 residues. Germline CDR1 is SEHNR and CDR2 is FQNEAQ (reference sequence). CDR3 sequence: CASSPRSGGTEAFF. The sequenced CDR3 bases are TGTGCCAGCAGCCCCAGGTCCGGAGGGACTGAA.

Details on this clone: Read sequence stops 3 residues before the CDR3 end, and the germline J gene provides the missing end. The rearrangement joins TRBV6-1 to TRBJ1-5; D may be TRBD1 (5 bases). The V end lost 4 bases, the J end lost 7 bases, and 11 bases lay between the germline ends. CDR3 length: 13 amino acids. Germline CDR1 and CDR2: MNHNS and SASEGT. The CDR3: CASSGQGSQPQHF. The DNA read from the CDR3 is TGTGCCAGCAGTGGTCAGGGTAGCCAGCCC.

Of note for this clone: The CDR3 end is not reached by the read, which stops 3 residues before it; the germline J gene fills it in. This chain uses TRBV5-1 with TRBJ1-2; 7 nucleotides match TRBD1. This CDR3 has 14 amino acids. The V gene's germline CDR1 is SGHRS and CDR2 YFSETQ. The CDR3 spells CASSLAVGQALYTF. The CDR3 DNA, read in part, is TGCGCCAGCAGCTTGGCCGTAGGACAGGCTCTG.

About this clone itself: The missing CDR3 end, 3 residues past where the read stops, is filled in from the germline J gene. The chain carries TRBV5-4 and TRBJ2-3, with D tentatively TRBD2 (6 bases). V shed 2 bases and J shed 2 bases, with 12 bases lying between them. The CDR3 spans 15 residues. Germline CDR1 and CDR2: SGHNT and YYREEE (reference sequence). CDR3 DNA (partial): TGTGCCAGCAGCTTACGGCGGGGCCTCACAGATACG. Amino acids: CASSLRRGLTDT. The whole CDR3 protein reads CASSLRRGLTDTQYF.